These T cell receptor beta chains were read from a single sample in a study of shared clonotypes between healthy human individuals. Here immunoSEQ multiplex PCR was the method, and the copy in TCRdb shows in-frame clones only, minus some. The table lists 640,000 or so clones, more than 70% of them singletons. Input material: memory CD4+ T cells sorted from blood. The receptors shown here come from a woman in her twenties or thirties in good health. Both conserved end residues are part of each CDR3. D genes are given only for firm matches. Clone size is stated in some rows and not others, as once, few, many or a class when expanded.

TRBV11-2	TRBJ1-1	-	-	CASSVTGSMNTEAFF	TGTGCCAGCAGCGTTACAGGGAGTATGAACACTGAAGCTTTCTTT
TRBV30	TRBJ2-2	TRBD2	once	CAWSWGGTNTGELFF	TGTGCCTGGAGTTGGGGGGGAACGAACACCGGGGAGCTGTTTTTT
TRBV2	TRBJ2-7	-	once	CASSEQTPYEQYF	TGTGCCAGCAGTGAGCAGACACCGTACGAGCAGTACTTC
TRBV19	TRBJ1-2	-	few	CASSATGIFGYTF	TGTGCCAGTAGTGCAACAGGGATTTTCGGCTACACCTTC
TRBV29-1	TRBJ2-3	-	-	CSSSSGEADTQYF	TGCAGCTCCTCCTCTGGGGAGGCAGATACGCAGTATTTT
TRBV19	TRBJ1-5	-	few	CASTALNQPQHF	TGTGCCAGTACTGCACTCAATCAGCCCCAGCATTTT
TRBV19	TRBJ2-3	TRBD2	-	CASSLTSVRADTQYF	TGTGCCAGTAGCCTAACTAGCGTTAGGGCAGATACGCAGTATTTT
TRBV7-8	TRBJ1-5	-	-	CASSPAGVYQPQHF	TGTGCCAGCAGCCCAGCAGGGGTCTATCAGCCCCAGCATTTT
TRBV4-1	TRBJ1-6	TRBD1	-	CASSHQTGDNSPLHF	TGCGCCAGCAGCCACCAGACAGGGGATAATTCACCCCTCCACTTT
TRBV2	TRBJ2-6	-	-	CASSEDGGGANVLTF	TGTGCCAGCAGTGAAGACGGGGGAGGGGCCAACGTCCTGACTTTC
TRBV29-1	TRBJ2-7	-	-	CSVEDHGSDEQYF	TGCAGCGTTGAGGACCATGGGAGCGACGAGCAGTACTTC
TRBV18	TRBJ1-1	TRBD1	-	CASSQQGRAFF	TGTGCCAGCTCACAACAGGGGAGGGCTTTCTTT
TRBV9	TRBJ2-1	TRBD2	-	CASSVEGRAGYNEQFF	TGTGCCAGCAGCGTAGAGGGGAGAGCGGGATACAATGAGCAGTTCTTC
TRBV2	TRBJ1-2	-	few	CASSESGYGYTF	TGTGCCAGCAGTGAGTCGGGTTATGGCTACACCTTC
TRBV9	TRBJ2-2	-	-	CASSPDRWVSRTGELFF	TGTGCCAGCAGCCCGGATCGATGGGTATCGCGGACCGGGGAGCTGTTTTTT
TRBV27	TRBJ2-7	-	-	CASGPIGESYEQYF	TGTGCCAGCGGCCCCATCGGCGAGAGCTACGAGCAGTACTTC
TRBV19	TRBJ1-2	TRBD1	-	CASSILDRAGYTF	TGTGCCAGTAGTATCCTCGACAGGGCTGGCTACACCTTC
TRBV11-2	TRBJ2-7	TRBD1	-	CASSLVGTGVYEQYF	TGTGCCAGCAGCTTAGTAGGGACAGGAGTCTACGAGCAGTACTTC
TRBV18	TRBJ1-3	-	few	CASSPGPGSPGSNTIYF	TGTGCCAGCTCACCAGGACCCGGGTCACCGGGATCAAACACCATATATTTT
TRBV5-1	TRBJ2-3	-	few	CASSFGATDTQYF	TGCGCCAGCAGCTTCGGGGCCACAGATACGCAGTATTTT
TRBV6-1	TRBJ2-6	-	few	CASSGNRAGANVLTF	TGTGCCAGCAGTGGGAACAGGGCTGGGGCCAACGTCCTGACTTTC
TRBV27	TRBJ1-2	-	-	CASSPRMWDGYTF	TGTGCCAGCAGTCCTAGGATGTGGGATGGCTACACCTTC
TRBV5-8	TRBJ2-7	-	-	CASSLRGAGAGEQYF	TGTGCCAGCAGTTTAAGGGGGGCAGGGGCCGGCGAGCAGTACTTC
TRBV20-1	TRBJ1-5	-	-	CSARGHWTQHF	TGCAGTGCTAGAGGTCACTGGACCCAGCATTTT
TRBV7-7	TRBJ2-6	-	-	CASSPGQPQSRANVLTF	TGTGCCAGCAGCCCGGGTCAGCCACAAAGTCGGGCCAACGTCCTGACTTTC
TRBV4-1	TRBJ2-7	TRBD1	-	CASSQPGTGRYEQYF	TGCGCCAGCAGCCAACCCGGGACAGGCCGCTACGAGCAGTACTTC
TRBV7-7	TRBJ2-2	TRBD1	many	CASRHSGTGGPGELFF	TGTGCCAGCAGGCATTCCGGGACAGGGGGCCCCGGGGAGCTGTTTTTT
TRBV2	TRBJ2-5	TRBD1	-	CASRRTGLETQYF	TGTGCCAGCAGGAGGACAGGGCTTGAGACCCAGTACTTC
TRBV28	TRBJ2-7	TRBD1	many	CASSTGQYEQYF	TGTGCCAGCAGTACGGGACAGTACGAGCAGTACTTC
TRBV28	TRBJ1-4	-	-	CASSLRLGGSHQKLFF	TGTGCCAGCAGTTTAAGGTTGGGGGGCAGCCACCAAAAACTGTTTTTT
TRBV28	TRBJ2-5	-	-	CASSSGQQTTQETQYF	TGTGCCAGCAGTTCAGGTCAACAGACTACACAAGAGACCCAGTACTTC
TRBV18	TRBJ1-4	-	-	CASSPAENEKLFF	TGTGCCAGCTCACCAGCAGAGAATGAAAAACTGTTTTTT
TRBV6-1	TRBJ2-7	-	-	CASSEQRQVYYEQYF	TGTGCCAGCAGTGAACAGCGACAGGTCTACTACGAGCAGTACTTC
TRBV5-5	TRBJ1-5	-	-	CASSLASGRGNQPQHF	TGTGCCAGCAGCTTGGCATCTGGGCGGGGCAATCAGCCCCAGCATTTT
TRBV7-3	TRBJ2-3	-	-	CASSPNPRVITGDTQYF	TGTGCCAGCAGCCCCAATCCCAGGGTGATAACGGGAGATACGCAGTATTTT
TRBV27	TRBJ2-3	-	-	CASKLGVTDTQYF	TGTGCCAGCAAACTAGGGGTGACAGATACGCAGTATTTT
TRBV19	TRBJ1-2	-	few	CASRIDNNYGYTF	TGTGCCAGTAGGATAGACAATAACTATGGCTACACCTTC
TRBV25-1	TRBJ2-3	-	-	CASSDPGSTDTQYF	TGTGCCAGCAGTGATCCTGGTTCCACAGATACGCAGTATTTT
TRBV5-1	TRBJ1-3	-	-	CASSLGIDPGNTIYF	TGCGCCAGCAGCTTGGGGATCGACCCGGGAAACACCATATATTTT
TRBV18	TRBJ1-1	TRBD1	-	CASSPLRDSNTEAFF	TGTGCCAGCTCACCTCTCCGGGACAGCAACACTGAAGCTTTCTTT
TRBV5-1	TRBJ1-2	TRBD1	-	CASSPGQLGTYGYTF	TGCGCCAGCAGCCCGGGACAGTTGGGGACCTATGGCTACACCTTC
TRBV14	TRBJ2-7	TRBD1	many	CASSHWTGGLEQYF	TGTGCCAGCAGCCATTGGACAGGGGGCCTCGAGCAGTACTTC
TRBV7-9	TRBJ1-4	-	many	CASSFSSAGEKLFF	TGTGCCAGCAGCTTCAGTAGTGCGGGTGAAAAACTGTTTTTT
TRBV4-1	TRBJ2-7	TRBD1	-	CASSQVLKRDRGIYEQYF	TGCGCCAGCAGCCAGGTTTTGAAACGGGACAGGGGGATCTACGAGCAGTACTTC
TRBV19	TRBJ2-1	TRBD1	-	CASSTSGTGDLYNEQFF	TGTGCCAGTAGTACCTCCGGGACAGGGGATCTATACAATGAGCAGTTCTTC
TRBV7-8	TRBJ2-3	-	-	CASSLFNGASTDTQYF	TGTGCCAGCAGCTTATTTAATGGCGCTAGCACAGATACGCAGTATTTT
TRBV30	TRBJ1-1	-	-	CAWGLGAPGDTEAFF	TGTGCCTGGGGACTAGGGGCCCCAGGGGACACTGAAGCTTTCTTT
TRBV18	TRBJ1-4	-	-	CASSPPGENEKLFF	TGTGCCAGCTCACCACCAGGGGAGAATGAAAAACTGTTTTTT
TRBV6-1	TRBJ2-4	-	-	CASSDLFTLFQYF	TGTGCCAGCAGTGACCTCTTCACTCTCTTTCAGTACTTC
TRBV18	TRBJ2-2	TRBD2	-	CASSKRASSGGGDTGELFF	TGTGCCAGCTCAAAAAGGGCGTCGTCGGGAGGAGGAGACACCGGGGAGCTGTTTTTT